These 31 T cell receptor beta chains share one sample of origin, sequenced in a study of OX40 agonist ivuxolimab in advanced cancers. Profiled with immunoSEQ multiplex PCR; TCRdb holds only in-frame clones, not every one. The sample includes tens of thousands of clones, around 91% of them seen just once. This specimen was CD4+ or CD8+ T cells sorted from blood, taken in a trial of the OX40 agonist ivuxolimab. The receptors originated from an adult with an advanced solid tumor such as melanoma, head and neck, liver or kidney cancer.

The rearrangement joins TRBV6-4 to TRBJ2-6; unclear D gene. The germline V gene has CDR1 MRHNA and CDR2 SNTAGT. The CDR3 has 16 amino acids. Between the trimmed V and J ends, which lost 0 bases and 0 bases, there was a span of 6 bases. Written as DNA, the CDR3 is TGTGCCAGCAGTGACTCGCGCCCCTCTGGGGCCAACGTCCTGACTTTC. Its protein product is CASSDSRPSGANVLTF.

This chain joins TRBV4-1 and TRBJ2-1; 13 bases line up with TRBD2. The ends lost 1 base at V and 13 bases at J; junction bases unmatched: 7. The CDR3 covers 15 residues. CDR1 MGHRA and CDR2 YSYEKL come from the germline V gene. CDR3 nucleotides: TGCGCCAGCAGCCAAGGACTAGCGGGAGGATTATCTCAGTTCTTC. Its protein is CASSQGLAGGLSQFF.

The rearrangement joins TRBV4-3 to TRBJ2-1; D remains unclear. This CDR3 has 18 amino acids. Germline assignment: CDR1 LGHNA and CDR2 YSLEER. Between the trimmed V and J ends, which lost 3 bases and 8 bases, there was a span of 26 bases. The CDR3 DNA reads TGCGCCAGCAGCCATCTAAAAAGGGCTACCTACGCCATGCATGAGCAGTTCTTC. Translating it yields CASSHLKRATYAMHEQFF.

The chain employs TRBV27 and TRBJ2-5, with 10 bases that match TRBD2. CDR1 and CDR2 (germline): MNHEY, SMNVEV (reference sequence). This CDR3 has 14 residues. V trimming: 3 bases; J trimming: 5 bases; junction bases outside the gene matches: 3. The CDR3 DNA sequence: TGTGCCAGCAGTTTGCTAGCGGGAGACGAGACCCAGTACTTC. Translated, it gives CASSLLAGDETQYF.

The chain recombines TRBV7-9 with TRBJ1-1; maybe TRBD1 (6 bases). CDR3 size: 12 residues. Germline V gene data show CDR1 as SEHNR and CDR2 as FQNEAQ (reference sequence). The germline V and J ends were trimmed by 9 bases and 3 bases, with 11 bases remaining between them. The CDR3 coding sequence is TGTGCCAGTCAAAGGGGGGACACTGAAGCTTTCTTT. This gives the protein CASQRGDTEAFF.

The chain has TRBV5-1 and TRBJ1-2; 8 nucleotides agree with TRBD1. Germline V gene lookup returns CDR1 SGHRS and CDR2 YFSETQ. CDR3 length equals 15 residues. The ends lost 0 bases at V and 5 bases at J; junction bases unmatched: 6. In nucleotides, the CDR3 is TGCGCCAGCAGCTTGGCGGCAGGGGGCATATATGGCTACACCTTC. Translating it yields CASSLAAGGIYGYTF.

The J gene is TRBJ2-3, the V gene TRBV7-2; unclear D gene. V lost 2 bases and J lost 4, with 10 bases in between. The length of the CDR3 is 14 residues. In germline, CDR1 is SGHTA, CDR2 FQGNSA. The DNA of the CDR3 is TGTGCCAGCAGCTTATTGGGGATCTCAGATACGCAGTATTTT. Translated, it gives CASSLLGISDTQYF.

The count of this clone is one. The rearrangement joins TRBV9 to TRBJ2-1, with D perhaps matching TRBD2 (5 bases). V was clipped by 4 bases and J by 2 bases, with 10 bases between them. The CDR3 sequence is 14 residues long. Germline CDR1 is SGDLS and CDR2 is YYNGEE. The CDR3 nucleotides read TGTGCCAGCAGCCCCGCGGGCCCCTACAATGAGCAGTTCTTC. Amino acid sequence: CASSPAGPYNEQFF.

The CDR3: CASSSTGGDYNEQFF. In DNA, the CDR3 is TGTGCCAGCAGCTCGACAGGGGGCGACTACAATGAGCAGTTCTTC. The chain uses TRBV7-3 and TRBJ2-1, with 10 bases that match TRBD1. CDR3 length: 15 residues. CDR1 is SGHTA and CDR2 is FQGTGA in the germline V gene. Losses at the gene ends were 4 bases for V and 3 bases for J; bases not matched to a gene: 3.

This clone was seen only once. The V call is TRBV5-8, the J call TRBJ1-2, with D possibly being TRBD1 (6 bases). Looked up from germline, CDR1 is SGHTS and CDR2 is YDEGEE. The CDR3 extends over 13 amino acids. Trimming removed 4 bases at V and 4 bases at J, with 11 bases between. CDR3 in amino acids: CASSRGQTYGYTF. CDR3 bases: TGTGCCAGCAGCCGAGGACAGACCTATGGCTACACCTTC.

The J gene is TRBJ1-1, the V gene TRBV19; perhaps TRBD1 as D (6 bases). From germline, CDR1 is LNHDA and CDR2 SQIVND (reference sequence). V lost 6 bases and J 0 bases, leaving 11 bases between the germline ends. CDR3 length: 14 residues. The CDR3 nucleotides are TGTGCCAGTAGCCCGGGACATTTGAACACTGAAGCTTTCTTT. Translation: CASSPGHLNTEAFF.

The V and J genes are TRBV7-2 and TRBJ2-5; maybe TRBD1 (6 bases). The CDR3 contains 14 residues. V dropped 4 bases and J dropped 4 bases, with 13 bases sitting between them. Germline-derived CDR1 and CDR2 are SGHTA and FQGNSA. CDR3: CASSSRGRRETQYF. CDR3 nucleotide sequence: TGTGCCAGCAGCTCCAGGGGTAGGCGAGAGACCCAGTACTTC. The entire variable domain, with the rest obtained from reference TRBV7-2 and TRBJ2-5, is as follows: GAGVSQSPSNKVTEKGKDVELRCDPISGHTALYWYRQSLGQGLEFLIYFQGNSAPDKSGLPSDRFSAERTGGSVSTLTIQRTQQEDSAVYLCASSSRGRRETQYFGPGTRLLVL.

As to this clone: The same CDR3 is also encoded by other DNA sequences in this sample. The chain carries TRBV15 and TRBJ1-2, with 7 bases aligning to TRBD1. This CDR3 contains 16 residues. Germline loops: CDR1 LNHNV, CDR2 YYDKDF (reference sequence). V dropped 0 bases and J dropped 8; count of bases not matched to a gene: 12. CDR3 protein: CATSRDRGEQGQGYTF. The CDR3 DNA sequence: TGTGCCACCAGCAGAGATCGAGGAGAACAGGGACAGGGCTACACCTTC.

This chain links TRBV27 with TRBJ2-7; 8 bases align to TRBD2. CDR3 size: 14 residues. V lost 9 bases and J lost 7; bases outside the gene matches: 14. Germline values: CDR1 MNHEY, CDR2 SMNVEV (reference sequence). The CDR3 DNA is TGTGCCAGGGGGAGTGAGCGGGAGCCTGGGGAGCAGTACTTC. Translated, it gives CARGSEREPGEQYF.

The rearrangement links TRBV12-1 to TRBJ2-1; the DNA was not used to check the table's D call, TRBD2. TRBV12-1 is a known pseudogene. The CDR3 extends over 17 amino acids. The CDR3 DNA follows: TGTGCCAGCAGCTTTAGTCTCGGAGCGGGAGGGCTCAATGAGCAGTTCTTC. It is translated as CASSFSLGAGGLNEQFF.

The chain links TRBV5-6 to TRBJ2-2, with 7 positions matching TRBD1. The CDR3 is made up of 15 amino acids. From germline, CDR1 is SGHDT and CDR2 YYEEEE. Trimming at V came to 3 bases and at J to 5 bases, leaving 7 bases not matched to a gene. CDR3 in amino acids: CASSYWDRDTGELFF. CDR3 coding DNA: TGTGCCAGCAGCTACTGGGACAGAGATACCGGGGAGCTGTTTTTT.

This rearrangement joins TRBV5-1 to TRBJ2-3; D gene unclear. Germline V gene data show CDR1 as SGHRS and CDR2 as YFSETQ. The CDR3 extends over 14 amino acids. Trimming took off 0 bases at V and 6 bases at J, with 11 bases between the two ends. This CDR3 is CASSLGGPFDTQYF. The CDR3 region has the DNA TGCGCCAGCAGCTTGGGTGGACCGTTCGATACGCAGTATTTT.

The chain carries TRBV7-2 and TRBJ2-3; D gene uncertain. The length of the CDR3 is 16 residues. CDR1 is SGHTA and CDR2 is FQGNSA in the germline V gene. Trimming took off 0 bases at V and 6 bases at J, with 16 bases between the two ends. CDR3 amino acids: CASSLAKSFPWDTQYF. The DNA of the CDR3 is TGTGCCAGCAGCTTAGCGAAATCTTTCCCCTGGGATACGCAGTATTTT.

This clone has just one count. The V call is TRBV5-1, the J call TRBJ2-1; no clear D gene. In germline, CDR1 is SGHRS, CDR2 YFSETQ. The CDR3 has 16 amino acids. Trimming stripped 4 bases from V and 6 bases from J, with 20 bases between. In nucleotides, the CDR3 is TGCGCCAGCAGCATGGTTTCCGGGTCCCCAGGCAATGAGCAGTTCTTC. Encoded protein: CASSMVSGSPGNEQFF.

The V and J genes are TRBV6-1 and TRBJ1-4; weak D call: TRBD1 (5 bases). Germline V gives CDR1 MNHNS, CDR2 SASEGT. V was shortened by 1 base and J by 8 bases, with 14 bases between the two germline ends. The CDR3 is 15 amino acids. The CDR3 DNA sequence: TGTGCCAGCAGTGAAGTGCGGGGGTTGGGCGAAAAACTGTTTTTT. Its translation is CASSEVRGLGEKLFF.

The V gene is TRBV28, the J gene TRBJ2-1, with 10 bases matching TRBD2. V gave up 6 bases and J gave up 7 bases; unmatched junction bases: 12. Per germline, CDR1 MDHEN and CDR2 SYDVKM. This CDR3 comprises 16 residues. CDR3 region: CASSLPGASGGNEQFF. In DNA, the CDR3 is TGTGCCAGCAGCCTACCCGGCGCTAGCGGGGGAAATGAGCAGTTCTTC.

The chain uses TRBV5-6 and TRBJ2-2; no firm D call. Germline V gene data show CDR1 as SGHDT and CDR2 as YYEEEE. V was trimmed by 0 bases and J by 6 bases, leaving 3 bases between them. The CDR3 extends over 12 amino acids. The CDR3 reads CASSLASGELFF. CDR3 nucleotides: TGTGCCAGCAGCTTGGCGTCCGGGGAGCTGTTTTTT.

The chain joins TRBV2 to TRBJ1-2; D not certain. Germline CDR1 reads SNHLY; CDR2 reads FYNNEI. Trimming took 0 bases from V and 3 from J, leaving 5 bases between them. The length of the CDR3 is 13 residues. CDR3 region: CASSEAYDYGYTF. For the CDR3, the DNA is TGTGCCAGCAGTGAAGCCTACGACTATGGCTACACCTTC.

J is TRBJ2-1 and V is TRBV19; 7 bases map to TRBD2. V lost 3 bases to trimming and J lost 5 bases; unmatched junction nucleotides: 10. The CDR3 totals 16 residues. Germline V gene data show CDR1 as LNHDA and CDR2 as SQIVND (reference sequence). The CDR3 sequence: CASSMGREPPHNEQFF. Written as DNA, the CDR3 is TGTGCCAGTAGTATGGGGCGGGAGCCCCCCCACAATGAGCAGTTCTTC.

A few counts support this clone. The rearrangement links TRBV11-1 to TRBJ1-1; D uncertain. Trimming took off 6 bases at V and 4 bases at J, with 12 bases between the two ends. The CDR3 is 13 amino acids. Germline-derived CDR1 and CDR2 are SGHAT and FQDESV (reference sequence). CDR3 protein: CASSERRVTEAFF. DNA for the CDR3: TGTGCCAGCAGTGAGAGGAGGGTCACTGAAGCTTTCTTT.

The chain has TRBV5-1 and TRBJ2-1; D remains unclear. Germline V gives CDR1 SGHRS, CDR2 YFSETQ. The CDR3 runs 12 residues. Trimming stripped 7 bases from V and 3 bases from J, with 8 bases between. The CDR3 is CASSDNYNEQFF. The CDR3 DNA sequence: TGCGCCAGCTCAGATAACTACAATGAGCAGTTCTTC.

This sequence joins TRBV5-5 and TRBJ2-7; the match to TRBD1 covers 7 bases. This CDR3 is built from 13 residues. J gave up 5 bases and V 2 bases, and 4 bases lay outside the gene matches. Germline V gene lookup returns CDR1 SGHKS and CDR2 YYEKEE (reference sequence). In DNA form, the CDR3 reads TGTGCCAGCAGCTTCACAGGGGACAACGAGCAGTACTTC. It encodes CASSFTGDNEQYF. The variable domain in full, completed from reference TRBV5-5 and TRBJ2-7, reads DAGVTQSPTHLIKTRGQQVTLRCSPISGHKSVSWYQQVLGQGPQFIFQYYEKEERGRGNFPDRFSARQFPNYSSELNVNALLLGDSALYLCASSFTGDNEQYFGPGTRLTVT.

This clone was counted between two and nine times. The chain is built from TRBV5-5 and TRBJ1-3, with 9 bases aligning to TRBD1. V shed 0 bases, J shed 4 bases, and the junction held 2 bases outside the gene matches. The CDR3 contains 15 residues. The germline CDR1 and CDR2 sequences are SGHKS and YYEKEE (reference sequence). The CDR3 spells CASSLEGTGGNTIYF. The CDR3 DNA is TGTGCCAGCAGCTTGGAAGGGACAGGGGGAAACACCATATATTTT.

V usage is TRBV2 and J usage is TRBJ2-5; D possibly corresponds to TRBD2 (6 bases). Trimming left V 3 bases short and J 4 bases short, with 9 bases between. Germline V gene data show CDR1 as SNHLY and CDR2 as FYNNEI. The CDR3 has 13 residues. This chain's CDR3 is CASSEGLGETQYF. CDR3 DNA sequence: TGTGCCAGCAGTGAGGGACTCGGAGAGACCCAGTACTTC.

J is TRBJ1-6 and V is TRBV7-6; 7 bases map to TRBD1. This CDR3 is built from 15 residues. Germline CDR1 SGHVS, CDR2 FNYEAQ. After removal of 3 bases from V and 5 bases from J, the junction contained 4 bases not matched to a gene. CDR3 sequence reads: CASSFGTVDNSPLHF. DNA of the CDR3: TGTGCCAGCAGCTTTGGGACAGTGGATAATTCACCCCTCCACTTT.

The J gene is TRBJ2-7, the V gene TRBV7-8; the D gene is possibly TRBD2 (6 bases). The ends were cut back, 1 base at V and 2 bases at J, with 12 bases in the middle. The CDR3 runs 15 residues. CDR1 is SGHVS and CDR2 is FQNEAQ in the germline V gene. Here the CDR3 reads CASSLEAGMTYEQYF. CDR3 bases: TGTGCCAGCAGCTTAGAGGCGGGAATGACCTACGAGCAGTACTTC.